Here is one T cell receptor beta chain with its context. The data originate from a study of control samples from healthy donors and cancer patients. V was cut by 0 bases and J by 4 bases, with 3 bases left in between. CDR3 length: 12 amino acids. Germline V gives CDR1 SEHNR, CDR2 FQNEAQ (reference sequence). TCRdb's table, derived via immunoSEQ multiplex PCR, lists solely in-frame clones and lacks some. In the table there are 150,000 to 200,000 clones, 85% to 90% of which are singletons. The receptor was derived from a woman younger than 45 in good health. The chain uses TRBV7-9 and TRBJ2-5; D gene ambiguous. The sample taken for sequencing was blood. CDR3: CASSLALETQYF. DNA for the CDR3: TGTGCCAGCAGCTTAGCTTTAGAGACCCAGTACTTC. The complete variable domain, with remaining parts taken from reference TRBV7-9 and TRBJ2-5, reads DTGVSQNPRHKITKRGQNVTFRCDPISEHNRLYWYRQTLGQGPEFLTYFQNEAQLEKSRLLSDRFSAERPKGSFSTLEIQRTEQGDSAMYLCASSLALETQYFGPGTRLLVL.